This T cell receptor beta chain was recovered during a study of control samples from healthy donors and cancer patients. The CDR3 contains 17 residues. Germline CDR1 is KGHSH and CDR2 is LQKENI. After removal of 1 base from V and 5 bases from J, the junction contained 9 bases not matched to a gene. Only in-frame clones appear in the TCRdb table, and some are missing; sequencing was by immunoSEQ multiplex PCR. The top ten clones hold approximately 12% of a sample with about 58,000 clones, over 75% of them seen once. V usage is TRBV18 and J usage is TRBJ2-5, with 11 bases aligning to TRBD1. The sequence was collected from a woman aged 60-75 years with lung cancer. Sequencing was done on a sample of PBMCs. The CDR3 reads CASSPLYGQGARETQYF. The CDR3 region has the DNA TGTGCCAGCTCACCACTATACGGACAGGGGGCGCGGGAGACCCAGTACTTC.